This T cell receptor beta chain was sequenced during a study of T-cell memory formation after mild COVID-19. Study in general: There were largely donor-specific TCR clusters.

The CDR3 has 15 residues. Trimming shortened V by 0 bases and J by 6 bases, and 12 bases separated the two germline ends. Germline V gene data show CDR1 as SGHRS and CDR2 as YFSETQ. Details on this clonotype: Its matching antigen is unknown.

The study, taken as a whole, reports: Clones shrinking between day 15 and 85 showed a balanced CD4/CD8 split, and those that grew later tilted toward CD4+. The finding that pre-infection memory included some responding clones suggested that cross-reactive memory joined. There was no confirmation that second-wave clones peaking on day 37 were SARS-CoV-2 specific.

Using its own MiXCR run on the 5' RACE reads, TCRdb lists one record per CDR3 protein. The top ten clones hold 13% of a sample with 410,000 or so distinct CDR3 sequences, about 22% of them seen once. This clonotype originated in an adult woman who had mild COVID-19 (a few samples of this study predate the infection). Cell type and time point are not known. The V gene is TRBV5-1, the J gene TRBJ2-2; D is unresolved. Sequencing was carried out using PBMCs or a T cell subset sorted from them (not recorded which). CDR3 DNA sequence: TGCGCCAGCAGCTTGGTAGCCGCTAGGGCCGGGGAGCTGTTTTTT. Amino acids: CASSLVAARAGELFF.